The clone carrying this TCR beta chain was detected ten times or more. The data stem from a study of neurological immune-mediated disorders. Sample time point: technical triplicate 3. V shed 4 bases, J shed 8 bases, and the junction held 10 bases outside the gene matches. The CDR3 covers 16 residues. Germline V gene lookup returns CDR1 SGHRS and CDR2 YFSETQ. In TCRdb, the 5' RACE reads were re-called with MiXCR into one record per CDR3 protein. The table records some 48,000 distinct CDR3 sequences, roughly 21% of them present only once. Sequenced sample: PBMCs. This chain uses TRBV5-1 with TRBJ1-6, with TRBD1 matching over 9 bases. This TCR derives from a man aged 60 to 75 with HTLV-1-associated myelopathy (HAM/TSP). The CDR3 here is CASSAGQGVLDSPLHF. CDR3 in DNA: TGCGCCAGCAGCGCGGGACAGGGAGTGCTGGATTCACCCCTCCACTTT.